This T cell receptor beta chain was sequenced in a study of CD4+ T cells in melanoma. General observations from the study: In melanoma, neoantigen-specific CD4+ T cells reportedly differed in differentiation state.

This clone was seen just once. Its antigen is unknown. Generated by immunoSEQ multiplex PCR, the TCRdb table keeps only in-frame clones and is missing some. The sample yields under 20,000 clones, 80% to 90% seen once. This CDR3 contains 15 residues. The junction had 7 bases not matched to a gene; V was cut back by 4 bases and J by 5 bases. Germline loops: CDR1 MGHDK, CDR2 SYGVNS. V gene TRBV25-1 combines with J gene TRBJ2-5, with 10 bases lining up with TRBD1. The sequence was collected from a human donor with melanoma. Sequencing input: cells from a culture (not recorded whether cultured in vitro). CDR3 residues: CASSADRGRGETQYF. DNA of the CDR3: TGTGCCAGCAGTGCTGACAGGGGGCGCGGGGAGACCCAGTACTTC. The full variable domain, rest sourced from reference TRBV25-1 and TRBJ2-5, is EADIYQTPRYLVIGTGKKITLECSQTMGHDKMYWYQQDPGMELHLIHYSYGVNSTEKGDLSSESTVSRIRTEHFPLTLESARPSHTSQYLCASSADRGRGETQYFGPGTRLLVL.